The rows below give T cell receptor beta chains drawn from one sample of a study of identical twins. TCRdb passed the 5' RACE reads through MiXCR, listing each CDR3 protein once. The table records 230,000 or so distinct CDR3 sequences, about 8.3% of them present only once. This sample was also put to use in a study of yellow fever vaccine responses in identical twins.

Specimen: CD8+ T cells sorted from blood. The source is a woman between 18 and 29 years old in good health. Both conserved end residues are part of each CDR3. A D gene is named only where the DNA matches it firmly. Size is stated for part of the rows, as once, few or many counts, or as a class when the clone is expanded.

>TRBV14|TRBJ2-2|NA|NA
TGTGCCAGCAGCCAAGACCCCGGGGGCACCGCCGGGGAGCTGTTTTTT
CASSQDPGGTAGELFF
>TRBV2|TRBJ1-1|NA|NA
TGTGCCAGCAGTGAGTGGGGGGCTGAAGCTTTCTTT
CASSEWGAEAFF
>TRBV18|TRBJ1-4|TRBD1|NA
TGTGCCAGCTCACGGACGACAGGGGGCGAGGAAAAACTGTTTTTT
CASSRTTGGEEKLFF
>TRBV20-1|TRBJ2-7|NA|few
TGCAGTGCTAGAGATCTTACATTACTCTACGAGCAGTACTTC
CSARDLTLLYEQYF
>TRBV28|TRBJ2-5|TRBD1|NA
TGTGCCAGCAAACCGGGACAGACAATATACCAAGAGACCCAGTACTTC
CASKPGQTIYQETQYF
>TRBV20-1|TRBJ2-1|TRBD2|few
TGCAGTGCTGGGATCCTAGCGGGGGTTCAGAATGAGCAGTTCTTC
CSAGILAGVQNEQFF
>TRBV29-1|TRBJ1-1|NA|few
TGCAGCGTGAAGAGCACTGAAGCTTTCTTT
CSVKSTEAFF
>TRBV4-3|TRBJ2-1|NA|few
TGCGCCAGCATTGGGATTTCGGGTGAGCAGTTCTTC
CASIGISGEQFF
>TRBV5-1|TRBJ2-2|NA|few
TGCGCCAGCAGCCATAGCGGAGACACCGGGGAGCTGTTTTTT
CASSHSGDTGELFF
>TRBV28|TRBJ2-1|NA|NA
TGTGCCACCGTTGTTTGGACAGCCTCCTACAATGAGCAGTTCTTC
CATVVWTASYNEQFF
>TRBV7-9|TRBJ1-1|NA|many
TGTGCCAGCAGCTTACTCTTGGGGGTGACTGAAGCTTTCTTT
CASSLLLGVTEAFF
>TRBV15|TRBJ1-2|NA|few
TGTGCCACCAGCAGAGGAATTCTGAACTATGGCTACACCTTC
CATSRGILNYGYTF
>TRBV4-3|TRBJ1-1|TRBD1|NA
TGCGCCAGCAGCCAAGCTCCGACAGGGCCAGGCTCGGGAGCTTTCTTT
CASSQAPTGPGSGAFF
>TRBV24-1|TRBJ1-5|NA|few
TGTGCCACCAGTGATGGACGAAATCAGCCCCAGCATTTT
CATSDGRNQPQHF
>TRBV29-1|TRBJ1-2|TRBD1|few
TGCAGCGTACCGACAGGGAATAACTATGGCTACACCTTC
CSVPTGNNYGYTF
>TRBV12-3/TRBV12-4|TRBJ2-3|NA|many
TGTGCCAGCAGTCCCTCAGATACGCAGTATTTT
CASSPSDTQYF
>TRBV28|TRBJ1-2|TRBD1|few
TGTGCCACCGAGGGACAGACCGACTATGGCTACACCTTC
CATEGQTDYGYTF
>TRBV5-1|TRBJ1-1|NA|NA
TGCGCCAGCAGCTTGGAAACCGAGTTAGGTGAAGCTTTCTTT
CASSLETELGEAFF
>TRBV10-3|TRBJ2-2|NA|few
TGTGCCATCAGTGACAGCACCGGGGAGCTGTTTTTT
CAISDSTGELFF
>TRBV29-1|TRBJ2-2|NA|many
TGCAGCGTTGCCCGCGCGAACACCGGGGAGCTGTTTTTT
CSVARANTGELFF
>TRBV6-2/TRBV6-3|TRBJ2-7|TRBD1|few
TGTGCCAGCAGTCGGCCCCTGACAGGGACCCTCGAGCAGTACTTC
CASSRPLTGTLEQYF
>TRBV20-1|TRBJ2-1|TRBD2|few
TGCAGTGCTGGAGAGGTAGCGGGAGGGCTTGGCTCCTACAATGAGCAGTTCTTC
CSAGEVAGGLGSYNEQFF
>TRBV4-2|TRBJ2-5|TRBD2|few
TGTGCCAGCAGCCAAGAGGGGGCGGGGGGCCTAGAGACCCAGTACTTC
CASSQEGAGGLETQYF
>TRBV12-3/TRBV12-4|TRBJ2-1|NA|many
TGTGCCAGCAGCCCTAGGGCCAATGAGCAGTTCTTC
CASSPRANEQFF
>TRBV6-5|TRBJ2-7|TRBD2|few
TGTGCCAGCAGTTACTCGGGAGGGGTAGGGGCCCAACCCTACGAGCAGTACTTC
CASSYSGGVGAQPYEQYF
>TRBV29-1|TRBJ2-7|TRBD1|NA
TGCAGCGTACTTGGGACAGCTACTTCGAGTTACGAGCAGTACTTC
CSVLGTATSSYEQYF
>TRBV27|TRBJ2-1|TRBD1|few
TGTGCCAGCAGTCCCAAGGGACAGGGGTTTCCCAATGAGCAGTTCTTC
CASSPKGQGFPNEQFF
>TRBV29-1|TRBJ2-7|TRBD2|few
TGCAGCGTCGGGGGGCTAGCGGGAGTAAGATCCTACGAGCAGCACTTC
CSVGGLAGVRSYEQHF
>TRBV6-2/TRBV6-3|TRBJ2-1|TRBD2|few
TGTGCCAGTAGCCTGGCGGGAGGTATGGATGAGCAGTTCTTC
CASSLAGGMDEQFF
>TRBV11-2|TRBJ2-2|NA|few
TGTGCCAGCAGCCAGAGGGGCGGTCCGACCGGGGAGCTGTTTTTT
CASSQRGGPTGELFF
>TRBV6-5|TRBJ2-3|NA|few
TGTGCCAGCAGTTACTCACATTTAAATACGCAGTATTTT
CASSYSHLNTQYF
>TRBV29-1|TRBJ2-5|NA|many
TGCAGCGTTGAAGACTGGACGAGGGAGACCCAGTACTTC
CSVEDWTRETQYF
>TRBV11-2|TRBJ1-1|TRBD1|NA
TGTGCCAGCAGCGTAGTAAGGGGGCCCACTGAAGCTTTCTTT
CASSVVRGPTEAFF
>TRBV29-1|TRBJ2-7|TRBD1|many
TGCAGCGTCTTGGACCAGGGGGTCCTCTACGAGCAGTACTTC
CSVLDQGVLYEQYF
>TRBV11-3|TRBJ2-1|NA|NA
TGTGCCAGCAGTCCACTAGCCTCTCTCCATAATGAGCAGTTCTTC
CASSPLASLHNEQFF
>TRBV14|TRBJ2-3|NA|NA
TGTGCCAGCAGTCTTCTAGGCCCTGCCACAGATACGCAGTATTTT
CASSLLGPATDTQYF
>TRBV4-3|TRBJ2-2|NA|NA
TGCGCCAGCAGCCAAGCCGTCGGTGAGGTCACCGGGGAGCTGTTTTTT
CASSQAVGEVTGELFF